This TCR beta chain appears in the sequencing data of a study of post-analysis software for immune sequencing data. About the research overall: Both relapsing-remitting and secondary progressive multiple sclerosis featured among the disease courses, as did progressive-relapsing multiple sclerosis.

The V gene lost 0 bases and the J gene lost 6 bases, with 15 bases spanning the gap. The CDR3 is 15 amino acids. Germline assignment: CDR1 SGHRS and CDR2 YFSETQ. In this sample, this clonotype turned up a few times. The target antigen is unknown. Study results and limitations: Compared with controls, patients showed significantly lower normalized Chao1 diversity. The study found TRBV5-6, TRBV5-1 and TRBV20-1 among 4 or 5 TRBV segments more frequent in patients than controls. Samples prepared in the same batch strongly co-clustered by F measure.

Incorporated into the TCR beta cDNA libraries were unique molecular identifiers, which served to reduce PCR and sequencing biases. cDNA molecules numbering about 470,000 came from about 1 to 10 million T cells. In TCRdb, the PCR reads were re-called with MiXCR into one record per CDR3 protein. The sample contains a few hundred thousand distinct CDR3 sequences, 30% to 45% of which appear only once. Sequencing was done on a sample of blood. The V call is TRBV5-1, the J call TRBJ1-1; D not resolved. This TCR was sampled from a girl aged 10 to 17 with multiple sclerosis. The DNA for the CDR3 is TGCGCCAGCAGCTTGGGAGATAGGGATGGACCTGAAGCTTTCTTT. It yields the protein CASSLGDRDGPEAFF.